Described below is a single T cell receptor (beta chain) sequence and its context. This record comes from a study of blood T cell repertoires in COVID-19. Whole-study context: Material from acute and convalescent COVID-19 was sourced from the United States, Italy and Spain.

Authors' analysis steps: Using reference gene primer amplification, nucleated cell counts were estimated. The assay was immunoSEQ multiplex PCR, and TCRdb's table has in-frame clones only and misses some. V and J calls and clone size are copied from that table; D and trimming were computed from the DNA. The sample contains fewer than 100,000 clones, around 80% of which appear only once. Germline CDR1 KGHDR, CDR2 SFDVKD. The J segment lost 7 bases and the V segment lost 4 bases, leaving 5 bases of the junction unmatched. The CDR3 contains 14 residues. The chain joins TRBV24-1 to TRBJ2-1, with TRBD2 matching 8 bases. This TCR was recovered from a man in his 70s with acute or convalescent COVID-19. Sequences were obtained from peripheral blood. CDR3 in amino acids: CATSDLGLANEQFF. DNA for the CDR3: TGTGCCACCAGTGACCTAGGACTAGCAAATGAGCAGTTCTTC.